Below, one TCR beta chain is given with its context. Its antigen is not identified. cDNA serving as the sequencing template came from extracted, reverse transcribed RNA. Only in-frame clones appear in the TCRdb table, and some are missing; sequencing was by immunoSEQ multiplex PCR. This repertoire shows a few hundred thousand clones, about 60% found once; its top ten account for 0.75% to 0.95%. This entry comes from a study of CD8+ T cells in alopecia areata. Study findings and constraints: Persistence during tofacitinib was seen for many expanded lesional clones in scalp and blood.

The CDR3 runs to 14 residues. The germline CDR1 and CDR2 sequences are SGHRS and YFSETQ. Germline trimming cut 5 bases from V and 4 bases from J; bases unmatched to any gene: 5. Treatment denoted: oral pan-JAK inhibitor, 5-10 mg twice daily. This sample comprised CD4+ T cells sorted from blood, obtained at approximately week 52, from a patient treated with tofacitinib. V and J are TRBV5-1 and TRBJ2-1, with 8 bases that match TRBD1. The sequence was obtained from a human donor with alopecia areata. The DNA for the CDR3 is TGCGCCAGCAGGAGTGGGACAGGTTACAATGAGCAGTTCTTC. It translates to CASRSGTGYNEQFF.